This T cell receptor (beta chain) was sequenced during a study of blood T cell repertoires in COVID-19. Background on the study: Samples taken during acute and convalescent COVID-19 were collected in the United States, Italy and Spain. Sources were T cells, B-cell-depleted T cells, or PBMCs; the material itself was cDNA or gDNA.

Authors' data handling: Amplification with reference gene primers provided the estimates of nucleated cell counts. Only in-frame clones appear in the TCRdb table, and some are missing; sequencing was by immunoSEQ multiplex PCR. The V and J calls and clone size were taken over from that table, and D and trimming were inferred from the DNA. The sample has roughly 200,000 clones; more than 85% are singletons. The CDR3 is made up of 14 amino acids. V shed 4 bases and J 3 bases; nucleotides not matched to a gene: 1. Germline-derived CDR1 and CDR2 are SGHRS and YFSETQ. Sequenced material: peripheral blood. This receptor was obtained from a man in his forties with active or convalescent COVID-19. V usage is TRBV5-1 and J usage is TRBJ2-4, with 10 positions matching TRBD1. CDR3 region: CASSGQGDKNIQYF. The CDR3 nucleotides read TGCGCCAGCAGCGGACAGGGGGACAAAAACATTCAGTACTTC.